This T cell receptor (beta chain) was sequenced during a study of blood T cell repertoires in COVID-19. Germline lookup yields CDR1 SSHAT and CDR2 FNYEAQ (reference sequence). This CDR3 is built from 15 residues. With V trimmed by 5 bases and J by 7 bases, 10 bases remained unmatched. Original data processing: Amplification with reference gene primers provided the estimates of nucleated cell counts. The repertoire was sequenced with immunoSEQ multiplex PCR; TCRdb's copy has only in-frame clones and lacks some. That table supplies the V and J calls and clone size; D and trimming were determined from the DNA. The repertoire holds 120,000 to 150,000 clones, with roughly three quarters as singletons.

This sequence originates from a man aged 45-65 years with active or convalescent COVID-19. Specimen: peripheral blood. The V call is TRBV7-7, the J call TRBJ2-2; the match to TRBD2 covers 7 bases. The CDR3 region is CASSPFSGFGGELFF. In DNA form, the CDR3 reads TGTGCCAGCAGCCCATTTAGCGGGTTTGGCGGGGAGCTGTTTTTT.